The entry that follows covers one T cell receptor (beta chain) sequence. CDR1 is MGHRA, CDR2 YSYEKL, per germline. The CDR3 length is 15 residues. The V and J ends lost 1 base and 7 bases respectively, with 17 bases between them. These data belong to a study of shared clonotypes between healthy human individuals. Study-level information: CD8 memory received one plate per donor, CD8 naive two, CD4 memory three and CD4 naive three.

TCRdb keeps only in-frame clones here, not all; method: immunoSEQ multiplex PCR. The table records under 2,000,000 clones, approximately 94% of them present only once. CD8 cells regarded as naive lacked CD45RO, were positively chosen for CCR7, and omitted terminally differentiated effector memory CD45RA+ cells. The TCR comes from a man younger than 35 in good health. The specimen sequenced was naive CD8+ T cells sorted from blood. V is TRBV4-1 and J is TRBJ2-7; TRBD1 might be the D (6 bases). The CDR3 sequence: CASSQVQGRSGEQYF. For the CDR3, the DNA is TGCGCCAGCAGCCAAGTCCAGGGGCGATCTGGGGAGCAGTACTTC.